This T cell receptor beta chain stems from a study of blood T cells in healthy people across ages. Whole-study findings and limits: Calculation of diversity from one million T cells yielded estimates considered to be underestimates. Across the age range, TCR beta diversity per million T cells fell in a roughly linear way.

This clonotype was seen more than once but under ten times. Antigen: not known. The CDR3 totals 14 residues. Trimming shortened V by 6 bases and J by 10 bases, and 16 bases separated the two germline ends. Each of the donors had 8 to 10 milliliters of peripheral blood drawn into EDTA-treated Vacutainer tubes. Each sample had at least 6.5 million PBMCs isolated. Primers used in a second PCR of roughly 7 to 12 cycles were a sample-barcoded 5' primer and a J-beta primer mix. TCRdb analysed the 5' RACE reads with MiXCR anew, one entry per CDR3 protein. The table lists roughly 1.4 million distinct CDR3 sequences, approximately 59% of them singletons, with more than 6% in the top ten.

The chain has TRBV12-3 or TRBV12-4 and TRBJ1-6; D is possibly TRBD1 (5 bases). The material sequenced was blood. The sequence came from a young man in good health. The CDR3 DNA follows: TGTGCCAGCAGGACAGCCCTGAAGGAATCACCCCTCCACTTT. It yields the protein CASRTALKESPLHF.